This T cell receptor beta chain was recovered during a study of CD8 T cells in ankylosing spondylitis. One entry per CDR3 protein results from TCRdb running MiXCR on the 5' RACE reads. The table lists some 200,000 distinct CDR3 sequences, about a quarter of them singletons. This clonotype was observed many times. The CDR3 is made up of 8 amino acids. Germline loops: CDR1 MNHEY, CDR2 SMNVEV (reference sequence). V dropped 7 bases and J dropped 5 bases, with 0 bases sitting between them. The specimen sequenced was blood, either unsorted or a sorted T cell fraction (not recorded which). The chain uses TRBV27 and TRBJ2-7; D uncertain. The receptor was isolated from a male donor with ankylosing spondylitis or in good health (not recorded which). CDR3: CASNEQYF. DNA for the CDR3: TGTGCCAGCAACGAGCAGTACTTC.